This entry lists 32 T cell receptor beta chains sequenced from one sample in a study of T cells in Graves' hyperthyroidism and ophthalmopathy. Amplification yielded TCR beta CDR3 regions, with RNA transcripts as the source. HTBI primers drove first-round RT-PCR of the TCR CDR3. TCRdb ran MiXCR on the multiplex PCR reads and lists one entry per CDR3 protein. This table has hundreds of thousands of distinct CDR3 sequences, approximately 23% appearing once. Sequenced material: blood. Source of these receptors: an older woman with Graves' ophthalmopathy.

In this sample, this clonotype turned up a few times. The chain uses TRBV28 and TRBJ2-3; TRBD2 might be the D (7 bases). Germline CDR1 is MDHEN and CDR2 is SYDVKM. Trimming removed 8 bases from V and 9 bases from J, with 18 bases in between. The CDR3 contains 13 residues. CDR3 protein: CASVYGGGRTQYF. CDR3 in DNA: TGTGCCAGCGTATATGGGGGGGGCAGGACGCAGTATTTT.

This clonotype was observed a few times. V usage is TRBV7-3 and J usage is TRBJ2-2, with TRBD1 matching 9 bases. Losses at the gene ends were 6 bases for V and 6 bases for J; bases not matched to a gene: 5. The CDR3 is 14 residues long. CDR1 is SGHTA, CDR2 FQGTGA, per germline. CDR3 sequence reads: CASSLGTGSGELFF. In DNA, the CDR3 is TGTGCCAGCAGTCTCGGGACAGGGTCCGGGGAGCTGTTTTTT.

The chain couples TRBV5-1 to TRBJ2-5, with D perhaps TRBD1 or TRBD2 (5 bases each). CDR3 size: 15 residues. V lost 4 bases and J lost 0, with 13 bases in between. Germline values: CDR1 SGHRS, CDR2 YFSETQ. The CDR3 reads CASSTSGDHQETQYF. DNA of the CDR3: TGCGCCAGCAGCACCTCCGGGGACCACCAAGAGACCCAGTACTTC.

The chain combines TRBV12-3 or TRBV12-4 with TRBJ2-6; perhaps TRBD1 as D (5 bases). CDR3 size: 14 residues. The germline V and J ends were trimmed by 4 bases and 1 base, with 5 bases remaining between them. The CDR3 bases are TGTGCCAGCAGTTCAGGGTCTGGGGCCAACGTCCTGACTTTC. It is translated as CASSSGSGANVLTF.

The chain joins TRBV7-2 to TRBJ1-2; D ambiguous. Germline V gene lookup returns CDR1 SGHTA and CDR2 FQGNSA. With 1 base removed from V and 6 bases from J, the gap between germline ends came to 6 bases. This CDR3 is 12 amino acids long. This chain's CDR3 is CASSLVLDGYTF. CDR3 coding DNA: TGTGCCAGCAGCTTAGTACTGGATGGCTACACCTTC.

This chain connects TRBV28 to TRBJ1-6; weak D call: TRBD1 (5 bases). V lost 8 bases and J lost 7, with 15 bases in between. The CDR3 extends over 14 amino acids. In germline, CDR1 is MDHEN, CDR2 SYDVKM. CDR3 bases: TGTGCCAGCCACCTCGACAGACGAAATTCACCCCTCCACTTT. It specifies CASHLDRRNSPLHF.

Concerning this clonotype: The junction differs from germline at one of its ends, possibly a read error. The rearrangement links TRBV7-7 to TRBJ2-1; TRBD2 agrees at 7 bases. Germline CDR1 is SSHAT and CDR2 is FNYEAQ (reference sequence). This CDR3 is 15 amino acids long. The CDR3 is CASSLGLGPANEQFF. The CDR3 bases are TGTGCTAGCAGCCTAGGACTAGGTCCGGCAAATGAGCAGTTCTTC.

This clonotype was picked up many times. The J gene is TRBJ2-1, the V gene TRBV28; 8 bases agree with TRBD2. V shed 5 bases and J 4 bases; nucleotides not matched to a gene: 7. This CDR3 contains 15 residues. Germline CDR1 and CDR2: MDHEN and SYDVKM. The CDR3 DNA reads TGTGCCAGCAGTCCAATAGCGGGAACGTACAATGAGCAGTTCTTC. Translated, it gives CASSPIAGTYNEQFF. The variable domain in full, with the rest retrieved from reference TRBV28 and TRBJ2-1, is DVKVTQSSRYLVKRTGEKVFLECVQDMDHENMFWYRQDPGLGLRLIYFSYDVKMKEKGDIPEGYSVSREKKERFSLILESASTNQTSMYLCASSPIAGTYNEQFFGPGTRLTVL.

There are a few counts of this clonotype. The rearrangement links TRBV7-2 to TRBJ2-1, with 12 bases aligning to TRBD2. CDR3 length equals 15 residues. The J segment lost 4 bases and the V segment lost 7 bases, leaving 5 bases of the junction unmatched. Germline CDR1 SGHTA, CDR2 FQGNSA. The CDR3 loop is CASTRLAGDYNEQFF. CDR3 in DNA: TGTGCCAGCACCAGACTAGCGGGAGATTACAATGAGCAGTTCTTC. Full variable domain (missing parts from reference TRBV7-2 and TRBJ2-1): GAGVSQSPSNKVTEKGKDVELRCDPISGHTALYWYRQSLGQGLEFLIYFQGNSAPDKSGLPSDRFSAERTGGSVSTLTIQRTQQEDSAVYLCASTRLAGDYNEQFFGPGTRLTVL.

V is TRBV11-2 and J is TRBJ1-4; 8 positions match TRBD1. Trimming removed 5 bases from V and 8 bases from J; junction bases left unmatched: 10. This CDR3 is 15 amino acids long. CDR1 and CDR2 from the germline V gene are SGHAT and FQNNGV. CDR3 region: CASSPQGTGNEKLFF. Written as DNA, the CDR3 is TGTGCCAGCAGCCCCCAGGGGACAGGCAACGAAAAACTGTTTTTT.

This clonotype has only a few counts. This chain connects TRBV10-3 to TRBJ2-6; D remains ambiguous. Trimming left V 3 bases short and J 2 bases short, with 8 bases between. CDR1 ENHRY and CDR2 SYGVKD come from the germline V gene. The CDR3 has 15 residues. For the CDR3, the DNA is TGTGCCATCAGTGAAATCTTCACTGGGGCCAACGTCCTGACTTTC. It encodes CAISEIFTGANVLTF.

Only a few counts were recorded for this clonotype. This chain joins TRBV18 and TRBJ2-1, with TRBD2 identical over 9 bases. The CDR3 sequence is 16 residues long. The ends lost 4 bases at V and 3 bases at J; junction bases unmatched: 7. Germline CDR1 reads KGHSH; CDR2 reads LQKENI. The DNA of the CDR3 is TGTGCCAGCTCACTACCGACTAGCGGTTACTACAATGAGCAGTTCTTC. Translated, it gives CASSLPTSGYYNEQFF.

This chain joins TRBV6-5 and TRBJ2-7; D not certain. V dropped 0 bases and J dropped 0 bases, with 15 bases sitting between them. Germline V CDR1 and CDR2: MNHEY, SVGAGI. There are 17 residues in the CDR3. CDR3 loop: CASSYSIASPLSYEQYF. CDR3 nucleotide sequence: TGTGCCAGCAGTTACTCGATTGCATCCCCCCTCTCCTACGAGCAGTACTTC.

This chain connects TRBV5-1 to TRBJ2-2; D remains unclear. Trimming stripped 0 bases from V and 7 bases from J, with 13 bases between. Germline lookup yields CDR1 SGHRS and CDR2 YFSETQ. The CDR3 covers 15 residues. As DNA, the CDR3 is TGCGCCAGCAGCTTGGTTGGTCAAACCCACGGGGAGCTGTTTTTT. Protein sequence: CASSLVGQTHGELFF.

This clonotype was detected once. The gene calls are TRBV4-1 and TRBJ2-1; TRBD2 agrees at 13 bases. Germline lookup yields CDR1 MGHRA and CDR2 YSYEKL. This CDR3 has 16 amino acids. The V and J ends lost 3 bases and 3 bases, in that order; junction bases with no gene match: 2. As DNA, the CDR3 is TGCGCCAGCAGCCAGACTAGCGGGAGGTTCTACAATGAGCAGTTCTTC. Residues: CASSQTSGRFYNEQFF.

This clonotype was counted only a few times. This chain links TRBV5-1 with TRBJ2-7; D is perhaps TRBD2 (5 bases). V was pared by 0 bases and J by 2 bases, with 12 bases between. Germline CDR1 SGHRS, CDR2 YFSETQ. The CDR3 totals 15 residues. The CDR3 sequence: CASSLDGETAYEQYF. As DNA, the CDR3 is TGCGCCAGCAGCTTGGACGGGGAGACCGCCTACGAGCAGTACTTC.

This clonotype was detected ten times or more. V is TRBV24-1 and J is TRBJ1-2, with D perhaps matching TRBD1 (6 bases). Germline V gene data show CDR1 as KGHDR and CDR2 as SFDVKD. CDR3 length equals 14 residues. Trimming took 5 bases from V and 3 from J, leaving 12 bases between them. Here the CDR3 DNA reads TGTGCCACCAGTGGAACAGGGTTCGACTATGGCTACACCTTC. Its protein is CATSGTGFDYGYTF.

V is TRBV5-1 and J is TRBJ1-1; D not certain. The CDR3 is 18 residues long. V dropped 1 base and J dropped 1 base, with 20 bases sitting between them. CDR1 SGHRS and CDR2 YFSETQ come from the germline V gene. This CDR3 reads CASSLPEVSPKSNTEAFF. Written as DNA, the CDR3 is TGCGCCAGCAGCTTGCCGGAAGTGTCCCCTAAGTCGAACACTGAAGCTTTCTTT.

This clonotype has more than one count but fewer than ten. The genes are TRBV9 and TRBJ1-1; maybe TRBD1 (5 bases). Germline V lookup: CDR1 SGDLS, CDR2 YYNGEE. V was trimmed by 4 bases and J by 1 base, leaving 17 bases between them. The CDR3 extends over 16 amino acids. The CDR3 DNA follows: TGTGCCAGCAGCCCCCCCGGGGCGACCTCGAACACTGAAGCTTTCTTT. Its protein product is CASSPPGATSNTEAFF.

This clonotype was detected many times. DNA of the CDR3: TGTGCCAGCAAAGGGACAGGGGGCGGCTCACCCCTCCACTTT. This translates into CASKGTGGGSPLHF. J is TRBJ1-6 and V is TRBV6-1; the match to TRBD1 covers 12 bases. Germline V gene lookup returns CDR1 MNHNS and CDR2 SASEGT. J was trimmed by 10 bases and V by 7 bases; bases with no gene match: 5. This CDR3 comprises 14 residues.

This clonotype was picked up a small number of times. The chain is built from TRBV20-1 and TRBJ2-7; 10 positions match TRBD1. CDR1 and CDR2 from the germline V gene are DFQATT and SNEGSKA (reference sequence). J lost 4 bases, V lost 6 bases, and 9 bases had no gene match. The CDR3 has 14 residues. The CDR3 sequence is CSAYTPGQGYEQYF. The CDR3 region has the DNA TGCAGTGCATACACCCCGGGACAGGGGTACGAGCAGTACTTC.

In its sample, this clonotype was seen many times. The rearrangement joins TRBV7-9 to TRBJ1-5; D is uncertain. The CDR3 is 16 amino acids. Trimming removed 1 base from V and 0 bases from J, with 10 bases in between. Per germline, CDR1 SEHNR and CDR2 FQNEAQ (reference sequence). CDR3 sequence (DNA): TGTGCCAGCAGCTTAGGAGGTCGAGCTAGCAATCAGCCCCAGCATTTT. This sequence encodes CASSLGGRASNQPQHF.

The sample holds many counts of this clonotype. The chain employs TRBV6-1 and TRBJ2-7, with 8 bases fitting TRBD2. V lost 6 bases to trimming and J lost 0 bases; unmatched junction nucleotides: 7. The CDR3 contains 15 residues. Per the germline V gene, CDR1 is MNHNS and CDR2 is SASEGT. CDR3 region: CASRVSGAPSYEQYF. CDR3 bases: TGTGCCAGCAGGGTTAGCGGGGCACCCTCCTACGAGCAGTACTTC.

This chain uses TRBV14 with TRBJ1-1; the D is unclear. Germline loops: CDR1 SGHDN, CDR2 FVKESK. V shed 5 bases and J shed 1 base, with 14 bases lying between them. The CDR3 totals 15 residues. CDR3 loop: CASSVGLGPNTEAFF. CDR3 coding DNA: TGTGCCAGCAGCGTTGGTTTGGGCCCGAACACTGAAGCTTTCTTT.

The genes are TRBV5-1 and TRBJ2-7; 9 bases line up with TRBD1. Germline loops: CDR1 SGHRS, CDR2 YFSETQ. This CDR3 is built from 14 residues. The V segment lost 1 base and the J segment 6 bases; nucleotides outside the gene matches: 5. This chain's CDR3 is CASSLNRGLSEQYF. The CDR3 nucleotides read TGCGCCAGCAGCTTGAACAGGGGGCTCAGCGAGCAGTACTTC.

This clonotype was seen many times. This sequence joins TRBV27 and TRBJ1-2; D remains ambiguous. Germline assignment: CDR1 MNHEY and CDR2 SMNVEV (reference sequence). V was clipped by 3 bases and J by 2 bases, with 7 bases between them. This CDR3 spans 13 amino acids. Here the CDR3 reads CASSFGSNYGYTF. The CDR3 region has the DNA TGTGCCAGCAGTTTTGGGTCCAACTATGGCTACACCTTC.

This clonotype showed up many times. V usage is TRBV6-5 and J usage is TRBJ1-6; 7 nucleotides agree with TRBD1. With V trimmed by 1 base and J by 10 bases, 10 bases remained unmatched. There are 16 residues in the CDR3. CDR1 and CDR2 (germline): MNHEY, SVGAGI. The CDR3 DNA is TGTGCCAGCAGTTACTACTCCGGCACAGGGGAATCACCCCTCCACTTT. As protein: CASSYYSGTGESPLHF.

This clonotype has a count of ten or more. The CDR3 sequence is CASKETGTEKLFF. The CDR3 nucleotides read TGTGCCAGCAAAGAGACAGGGACGGAAAAACTGTTTTTT. This rearrangement joins TRBV28 to TRBJ1-4; 7 nucleotides agree with TRBD1. Trimming cost V 7 bases and J 8 bases; bases outside gene matches: 7. The CDR3 has 13 residues. Germline CDR1 MDHEN, CDR2 SYDVKM.

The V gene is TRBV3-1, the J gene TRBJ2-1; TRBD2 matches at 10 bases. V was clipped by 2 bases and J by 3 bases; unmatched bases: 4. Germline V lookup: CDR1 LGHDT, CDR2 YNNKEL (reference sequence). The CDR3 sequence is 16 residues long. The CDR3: CASSQLRTSGYNEQFF. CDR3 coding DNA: TGTGCCAGCAGCCAACTCCGGACTAGCGGCTACAATGAGCAGTTCTTC.

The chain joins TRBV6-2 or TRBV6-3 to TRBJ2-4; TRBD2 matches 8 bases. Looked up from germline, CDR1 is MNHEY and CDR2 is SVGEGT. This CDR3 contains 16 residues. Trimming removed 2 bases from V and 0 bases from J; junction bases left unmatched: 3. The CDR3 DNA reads TGTGCCAGCAGTTACAGCGGGAGAGAAGCCAAAAACATTCAGTACTTC. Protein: CASSYSGREAKNIQYF.

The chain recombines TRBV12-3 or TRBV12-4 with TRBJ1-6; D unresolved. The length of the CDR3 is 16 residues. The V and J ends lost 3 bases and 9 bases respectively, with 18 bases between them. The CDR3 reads CASSFNWGSLSSPLHF. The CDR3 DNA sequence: TGTGCCAGCAGTTTTAATTGGGGTTCCCTAAGTTCACCCCTCCACTTT.

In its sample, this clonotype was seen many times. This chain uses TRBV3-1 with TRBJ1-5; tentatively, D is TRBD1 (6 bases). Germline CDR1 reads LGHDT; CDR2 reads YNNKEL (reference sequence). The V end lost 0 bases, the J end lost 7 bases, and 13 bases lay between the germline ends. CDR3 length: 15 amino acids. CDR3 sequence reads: CASSQDSRGGQPQHF. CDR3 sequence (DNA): TGTGCCAGCAGCCAAGATTCCAGGGGAGGCCAGCCCCAGCATTTT.